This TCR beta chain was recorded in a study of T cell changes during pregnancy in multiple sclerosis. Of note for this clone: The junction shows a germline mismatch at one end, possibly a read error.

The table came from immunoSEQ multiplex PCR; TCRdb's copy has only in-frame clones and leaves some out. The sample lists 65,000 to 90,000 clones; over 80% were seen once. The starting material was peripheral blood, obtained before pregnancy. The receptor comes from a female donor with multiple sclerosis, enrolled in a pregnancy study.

CDR3 protein: CASSIAGTSTDTQYF. For the CDR3, the DNA is TGTGCCAGCAGCATAGCGGGGACTAGCACAGATACGCAGTATTTT. The genes are TRBV7-9 and TRBJ2-3; TRBD2 matches at 8 bases. CDR1 SEHNR and CDR2 FQNEAQ come from the germline V gene (reference sequence). The CDR3 extends over 15 amino acids. Using reference TRBV7-9 and TRBJ2-3 for the parts outside the CDR3, the full variable domain is DTGVSQNPRHKITKRGQNVTFRCDPISEHNRLYWYRQTLGQGPEFLTYFQNEAQLEKSRLLSDRFSAERPKGSFSTLEIQRTEQGDSAMYLCASSIAGTSTDTQYFGPGTRLTVL.